The 16 T cell receptor beta chains below come from one sample, sequenced in a study of blood T cell repertoires in COVID-19. Profiling relied on immunoSEQ multiplex PCR, and the TCRdb table lists in-frame clones only, not all of them. The sample lists about 200,000 clones; approximately 81% were seen once. Sequenced input: peripheral blood. The receptors derive from a woman older than 75 with acute or convalescent COVID-19.

The rearrangement uses TRBV18 and TRBJ2-7; tentatively, D is TRBD1 (6 bases). Trimming cost V 3 bases and J 0 bases, with 12 bases left between them. The germline V gene has CDR1 KGHSH and CDR2 LQKENI. This CDR3 is built from 15 residues. This CDR3 is CASSPVGAGSYEQYF. CDR3 bases: TGTGCCAGCTCACCTGTGGGGGCCGGCTCCTACGAGCAGTACTTC.

The chain links TRBV3-1 (or the pseudogene TRBV3-2) to TRBJ2-5; TRBD2 is a possible D gene (6 bases). Germline assignment: CDR1 LGHDT and CDR2 YNNKEL (reference sequence). V was shortened by 4 bases and J by 2 bases, with 11 bases between the two germline ends. CDR3 length: 14 residues. In DNA, the CDR3 is TGTGCCAGCAGCCTTGGGACTGTACAAGAGACCCAGTACTTC. Protein product: CASSLGTVQETQYF.

The chain couples TRBV5-1 to TRBJ2-1; 9 positions agree with TRBD2. V lost 3 bases and J lost 7; bases outside the gene matches: 8. Germline assignment: CDR1 SGHRS and CDR2 YFSETQ. This CDR3 spans 15 amino acids. CDR3 protein: CASSSDGTSRNEQFF. The DNA of the CDR3 is TGCGCCAGCAGCTCAGACGGGACTAGCAGAAATGAGCAGTTCTTC.

CDR3 bases: TGTGCCAGCAGTTCTCCCGACCAACCCGGGAGGCACTATGGCTACACCTTC. Its protein product is CASSSPDQPGRHYGYTF. The gene calls are TRBV28 and TRBJ1-2; no clear D. Between the trimmed V and J ends, which lost 4 bases and 3 bases, there was a span of 21 bases. This CDR3 has 17 amino acids. Germline V gene lookup returns CDR1 MDHEN and CDR2 SYDVKM.

This chain uses TRBV19 with TRBJ2-1; 8 bases line up with TRBD2. The CDR3 consists of 16 residues. With 5 bases clipped from V and 8 bases from J, the junction kept 14 bases outside the gene matches. CDR1 is LNHDA, CDR2 SQIVND, per germline (reference sequence). The DNA of the CDR3 is TGTGCCAGTAGTGGGGCGGGACTAGGGTCTGGTGATGAGCAGTTCTTC. Translated: CASSGAGLGSGDEQFF.

The V call is TRBV6-6, the J call TRBJ2-3; D is perhaps TRBD1 (5 bases). V was trimmed by 7 bases and J by 4 bases, leaving 12 bases between them. This CDR3 region has 13 residues. Germline CDR1 is MNHNY and CDR2 is SVGAGI (reference sequence). CDR3 protein: CASTFPGSDTQYF. DNA for the CDR3: TGTGCCAGCACCTTTCCAGGGTCAGATACGCAGTATTTT.

CDR3 in amino acids: CASSQVAGETQYF. The CDR3 nucleotides read TGCGCCAGCAGCCAAGTGGCGGGAGAGACCCAGTACTTC. The chain recombines TRBV4-3 with TRBJ2-5; D might be TRBD2 (5 bases). Germline values: CDR1 LGHNA, CDR2 YSLEER. V gave up 1 base and J gave up 4 bases, with 7 bases separating them. CDR3 length equals 13 residues.

The J gene is TRBJ1-1, the V gene TRBV3-1 (or the pseudogene TRBV3-2), with a weak D call TRBD1 (6 bases). This CDR3 comprises 13 residues. Per germline, CDR1 LGHDT and CDR2 YNNKEL (reference sequence). V was cut by 4 bases and J by 5 bases, with 11 bases left in between. As DNA, the CDR3 is TGTGCCAGCAGCCCCCAGGGGCGGACTGAAGCTTTCTTT. Encoded protein: CASSPQGRTEAFF.

This clone was seen a few times. The sample holds other DNA sequences that translate to the same CDR3. The rearrangement links TRBV7-2 to TRBJ1-5, with D possibly TRBD1 on 5 matching bases. In germline, CDR1 is SGHTA, CDR2 FQGNSA. There are 15 residues in the CDR3. The germline V and J ends were trimmed by 3 bases and 1 base, with 10 bases remaining between them. The CDR3 nucleotides are TGTGCCAGCAGCTTGGGGCGCGGAAGCAATCAGCCCCAGCATTTT. Its translation: CASSLGRGSNQPQHF.

The chain is built from TRBV4-3 and TRBJ2-3; 8 bases align to TRBD2. The CDR3 length is 21 residues. Trimming took 0 bases from V and 4 from J; bases not matched to a gene: 21. Germline values: CDR1 LGHNA, CDR2 YSLEER. CDR3 coding DNA: TGCGCCAGCAGCCAAGAGGTCGCGCTAGCGGGTTTCCTGTCAGTCGCAGATACGCAGTATTTT. Its protein is CASSQEVALAGFLSVADTQYF.

This chain uses TRBV28 with TRBJ1-2; D remains unclear. V was pared by 2 bases and J by 3 bases, with 13 bases between. Germline assignment: CDR1 MDHEN and CDR2 SYDVKM. This CDR3 has 15 amino acids. The CDR3 DNA reads as TGTGCCAGCAGTTTACGACCGGGTCGGTACTATGGCTACACCTTC. This gives the protein CASSLRPGRYYGYTF.

The chain recombines TRBV2 with TRBJ1-1; 7 nucleotides align to TRBD1. The CDR3 sequence is 13 residues long. Germline V gene sequence: CDR1 SNHLY, CDR2 FYNNEI. Trimming at V came to 5 bases and at J to 3 bases, leaving 3 bases not matched to a gene. CDR3 residues: CASSPTGYTEAFF. CDR3 DNA sequence: TGTGCCAGCAGTCCGACAGGGTACACTGAAGCTTTCTTT. Together with reference TRBV2 and TRBJ1-1, the CDR3 gives the full variable domain: EPEVTQTPSHQVTQMGQEVILRCVPISNHLYFYWYRQILGQKVEFLVSFYNNEISEKSEIFDDQFSVERPDGSNFTLKIRSTKLEDSAMYFCASSPTGYTEAFFGQGTRLTVV.

The chain is built from TRBV6-5 and TRBJ2-7; TRBD1 is a possible D gene (5 bases). Trimming pared 2 bases from V and 3 bases from J, leaving 14 bases between. The CDR3 sequence is 15 residues long. Germline loops: CDR1 MNHEY, CDR2 SVGAGI. The CDR3 protein is CASSYQGTHYYEQYF. In DNA form, the CDR3 reads TGTGCCAGCAGTTACCAGGGCACCCACTACTACGAGCAGTACTTC.

This rearrangement joins TRBV5-1 to TRBJ2-5; the D is unclear. The CDR3 sequence is 15 residues long. CDR1 and CDR2 (germline): SGHRS, YFSETQ. V was cut by 4 bases and J by 5 bases, with 18 bases left in between. CDR3 nucleotides: TGCGCCAGCAGCCTAGAAGCTGGTGTATGGGAGACCCAGTACTTC. Residues: CASSLEAGVWETQYF.

The rearrangement links TRBV6-5 to TRBJ2-1; 7 bases agree with TRBD1. In germline, CDR1 is MNHEY, CDR2 SVGAGI. The CDR3 has 13 amino acids. With V trimmed by 6 bases and J by 6 bases, 5 bases remained unmatched. The CDR3 nucleotides read TGTGCCAGCAGGAGAGCAGGGGGCAATGAGCAGTTCTTC. This translates into CASRRAGGNEQFF.

The V gene is TRBV18, the J gene TRBJ2-7, with D perhaps TRBD1 (5 bases). V was trimmed by 5 bases and J by 6 bases, leaving 17 bases between them. The germline V gene has CDR1 KGHSH and CDR2 LQKENI. The CDR3 consists of 14 residues. The CDR3 DNA sequence: TGTGCCAGCTCAGAGCTCCAGGGAATTAGCGAGCAGTACTTC. It specifies CASSELQGISEQYF.